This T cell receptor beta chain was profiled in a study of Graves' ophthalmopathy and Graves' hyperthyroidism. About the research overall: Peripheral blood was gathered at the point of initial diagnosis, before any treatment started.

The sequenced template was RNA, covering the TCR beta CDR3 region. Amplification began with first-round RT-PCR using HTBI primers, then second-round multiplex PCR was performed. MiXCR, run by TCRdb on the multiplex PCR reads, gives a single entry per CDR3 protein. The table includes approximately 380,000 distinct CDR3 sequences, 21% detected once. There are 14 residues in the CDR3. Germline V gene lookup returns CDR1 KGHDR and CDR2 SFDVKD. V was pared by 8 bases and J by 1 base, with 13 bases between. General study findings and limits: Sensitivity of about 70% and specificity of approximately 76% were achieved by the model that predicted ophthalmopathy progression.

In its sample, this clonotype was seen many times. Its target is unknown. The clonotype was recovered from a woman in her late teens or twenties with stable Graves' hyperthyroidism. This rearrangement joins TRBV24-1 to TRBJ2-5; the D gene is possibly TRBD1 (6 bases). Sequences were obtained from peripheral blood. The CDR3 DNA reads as TGTGCCACCAAACAGGGTGGCGGCCAAGAGACCCAGTACTTC. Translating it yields CATKQGGGQETQYF.